This T cell receptor beta chain was profiled in a study of blood T cell repertoires in COVID-19. Study at large: The samples span acute and convalescent COVID-19 from the United States, Italy and Spain. Sample material is recorded as cDNA or gDNA derived from T cells, B-cell-depleted T cells, or PBMCs.

Trimming cost V 1 base and J 2 bases; bases outside gene matches: 2. Looked up from germline, CDR1 is SGHDT and CDR2 is YYEEEE. The CDR3 contains 14 residues. As processed by the authors: Amplification of reference gene primers was used by the study to estimate nucleated cell counts. Data came from immunoSEQ multiplex PCR; TCRdb stores just in-frame clones and leaves some out. V, J and clone size reflect that table, while D and trimming were determined from the DNA. Among roughly 38,000 clones listed, roughly 80% were seen once. The sequence was obtained from a human donor in a cohort sampled during active COVID-19. The material sequenced was peripheral blood. This rearrangement joins TRBV5-6 to TRBJ1-2; TRBD1 matches at 7 bases. In nucleotides, the CDR3 is TGTGCCAGCAGCTTGTGGGGACAGAACTATGGCTACACCTTC. Translation: CASSLWGQNYGYTF.